The rows below give T cell receptor beta chains drawn from one sample of a study of identical twins. From the 5' RACE reads, TCRdb called clonotypes with MiXCR, one entry per CDR3 protein. The table includes about 890,000 distinct CDR3 sequences, 9% to 15% detected once. The same sample was also used in a study of yellow fever vaccine responses in identical twins.

The sample taken for sequencing was PBMCs. The source is a woman aged 18-29 years in good health. Each CDR3 is given without its conserved first and last residue. The D gene is left open where the match is weak.

SGRTGNGYT TRBJ1-2 TRBV20-1 TRBD1
STLAPLGGSYNEQF TRBJ2-1 TRBV20-1 .
ASSPPRGSRDTQY TRBJ2-3 TRBV28 .
ASTLGLSRNEQY TRBJ2-7 TRBV12-3/TRBV12-4 TRBD2
SVPRETNTGELF TRBJ2-2 TRBV29-1 .
ASSQDQPGRETQY TRBJ2-5 TRBV4-1 .
ASSALGFAKNIQY TRBJ2-4 TRBV6-1 .
ASRRQGRRTEAF TRBJ1-1 TRBV2 .
ASSPSESAGFFTEAF TRBJ1-1 TRBV4-1 .
ASSSSSAGRSYNEQF TRBJ2-1 TRBV6-2/TRBV6-3 .
ASSFLDRGGDEQF TRBJ2-1 TRBV7-6 TRBD1
ASSSGTPTGELF TRBJ2-2 TRBV11-3 TRBD2
SAYSGRSPLH TRBJ1-6 TRBV20-1 .
ASSPRAQKWELF TRBJ1-4 TRBV3-1 .
ASSPEALRNNEQF TRBJ2-1 TRBV7-9 .
ASSPSGDSYNEQF TRBJ2-1 TRBV18 .
ASSQPGQGRSYNEQF TRBJ2-1 TRBV14 TRBD1
ATSSNRGSNPGELF TRBJ2-2 TRBV15 TRBD1